A single sample gave rise to the 14 T cell receptor beta chains below, sequenced in a study of memory CD8 T cells in hepatitis C reinfection (TCRdb year 2017). The time point label here, explained by the study, means: peak reinfection, 3 to 8 weeks after reinfection detection. The sorted cells were sequenced directly ex vivo, without any in vitro expansion ahead of TCR sequencing. Receptor libraries were prepared by the immunoSEQ multiplex PCR assay. TCRdb retrieved this table from immuneACCESS and kept in-frame rearrangements only. Not all clones are present; in checked studies, unresolved V genes account for under half, and no reason is known for the remainder. Recorded for this sample are 35,000 to 55,000 clones; 85% to 90% of them occurred a single time. Around 1.2% of the sample goes to the ten largest clones. Material: naive CD8+ T cells sorted from blood. The intended sense of this specimen's cell subset or site label: total naive CD8+CD45RO- T cells. The receptors shown here come from a man between 18 and 29 years old with hepatitis C virus infection.

V usage is TRBV7-9 and J usage is TRBJ2-7; possible D gene TRBD1, 6 bases. The CDR3 covers 12 residues. V lost 1 base, J lost 6 bases, and 7 bases lay in between. Germline CDR1 reads SEHNR; CDR2 reads FQNEAQ (reference sequence). CDR3 loop: CASSLEGGEQYV. The CDR3 nucleotides are TGTGCCAGCAGCTTAGAAGGGGGCGAGCAGTACGTC.

This chain links TRBV2 with TRBJ2-3, with a possible D match to TRBD1 (6 bases). Germline CDR1 is SNHLY and CDR2 is FYNNEI. The CDR3 loop spans 18 amino acids. Trimming took 2 bases from V and 3 from J, leaving 21 bases between them. CDR3: CASSESRDNLMGTDTQYF. In nucleotides, the CDR3 is TGTGCCAGCAGTGAATCCCGGGACAACCTAATGGGAACAGATACGCAGTATTTT.

The CDR3 reads CASSEWAAAANEQFF. The CDR3 nucleotides read TGCGCCAGCAGTGAATGGGCAGCAGCCGCGAATGAGCAGTTCTTC. V usage is TRBV10-1 and J usage is TRBJ2-1, with D hard to call. The CDR3 totals 15 residues. V lost 3 bases to trimming and J lost 7 bases, with 16 bases between them. Germline V gene sequence: CDR1 WNHNN, CDR2 SYGVQD (reference sequence).

V is TRBV19 and J is TRBJ2-1; a possible D gene is TRBD2 (6 bases). Germline V lookup: CDR1 LNHDA, CDR2 SQIVND (reference sequence). The length of the CDR3 is 16 residues. Trimming took off 3 bases at V and 4 bases at J, with 16 bases between the two ends. The CDR3: CASSILSGSGYNEQFF. The CDR3 DNA is TGTGCCAGTAGTATCCTTAGCGGATCTGGGTACAATGAGCAGTTCTTC.

The chain has TRBV6-1 and TRBJ1-5; perhaps TRBD1 as D (5 bases). The germline gives CDR1 MNHNS, CDR2 SASEGT. This CDR3 contains 18 residues. The ends were cut back, 0 bases at V and 1 base at J, with 16 bases in the middle. The CDR3 sequence: CASSEAQQVWMSNQPQHF. In nucleotides, the CDR3 is TGTGCCAGCAGTGAAGCGCAACAGGTATGGATGAGCAATCAGCCCCAGCATTTT.

The J gene is TRBJ2-5, the V gene TRBV19; TRBD1 might be the D (6 bases). The CDR3 sequence is 15 residues long. Germline lookup yields CDR1 LNHDA and CDR2 SQIVND (reference sequence). The V gene lost 1 base and the J gene lost 5 bases, with 14 bases spanning the gap. The CDR3 sequence is CASSIGGLPGETQYF. CDR3 sequence (DNA): TGTGCCAGTAGTATAGGGGGGCTCCCGGGGGAGACCCAGTACTTC.

J is TRBJ1-6 and V is TRBV6-1; 7 bases agree with TRBD1. V lost 3 bases and J lost 7; bases outside the gene matches: 6. Germline V gene lookup returns CDR1 MNHNS and CDR2 SASEGT. This CDR3 is built from 15 residues. Here the CDR3 DNA reads TGTGCCAGCAGTGATCTGGCCAGGGGGAATTCACCCCTCCACTTT. This gives the protein CASSDLARGNSPLHF.

For this clone: Germline and junction disagree at one end, which may indicate a read error. This rearrangement joins TRBV18 to TRBJ2-1; 8 bases map to TRBD1. The germline gives CDR1 KGHSH, CDR2 LQKENI. The CDR3 loop spans 17 amino acids. CDR3 sequence (DNA): TGTGCCAGCTCGCCACAAGGCGGGCAGGGGGCGCGGAATGAGCAGTTCTTC. Translated: CASSPQGGQGARNEQFF.

The chain couples TRBV28 to TRBJ2-3; TRBD2 matches 9 bases. The CDR3 totals 15 residues. With 5 bases clipped from V and 3 bases from J, the junction kept 6 bases outside the gene matches. The germline CDR1 and CDR2 sequences are MDHEN and SYDVKM. This CDR3 is CASSPPSGETDTQYF. DNA for the CDR3: TGTGCCAGCAGTCCCCCTAGCGGGGAGACAGATACGCAGTATTTT. Based on the CDR3 plus reference TRBV28 and TRBJ2-3, the full variable domain is DVKVTQSSRYLVKRTGEKVFLECVQDMDHENMFWYRQDPGLGLRLIYFSYDVKMKEKGDIPEGYSVSREKKERFSLILESASTNQTSMYLCASSPPSGETDTQYFGPGTRLTVL.

V usage is TRBV27 and J usage is TRBJ2-7, with no clear D. V lost 5 bases, J lost 0 bases, and 5 bases lay in between. Germline-derived CDR1 and CDR2 are MNHEY and SMNVEV (reference sequence). This CDR3 spans 12 amino acids. In nucleotides, the CDR3 is TGTGCCAGCAGTCCCAACTCCTACGAGCAGTACTTC. Translation gives CASSPNSYEQYF.

This rearrangement joins TRBV7-9 to TRBJ2-5, with D maybe TRBD1 (5 bases). The CDR3 runs to 15 residues. The germline CDR1 and CDR2 sequences are SEHNR and FQNEAQ (reference sequence). V lost 2 bases and J lost 0, with 10 bases in between. CDR3 protein: CASSLNPGYQETQYF. In DNA form, the CDR3 reads TGTGCCAGCAGCTTAAACCCAGGGTACCAAGAGACCCAGTACTTC.

This sequence joins TRBV5-1 and TRBJ2-1; 8 bases line up with TRBD2. Germline CDR1 reads SGHRS; CDR2 reads YFSETQ. V gave up 6 bases and J gave up 5 bases; unmatched junction bases: 7. The length of the CDR3 is 14 residues. CDR3 sequence reads: CASMIAGGHNEQFF. As DNA, the CDR3 is TGCGCCAGCATGATTGCGGGAGGACACAATGAGCAGTTCTTC. The full variable domain, in which reference TRBV5-1 and TRBJ2-1 provide the parts outside the CDR3, is KAGVTQTPRYLIKTRGQQVTLSCSPISGHRSVSWYQQTPGQGLQFLFEYFSETQRNKGNFPGRFSGRQFSNSRSEMNVSTLELGDSALYLCASMIAGGHNEQFFGPGTRLTVL.

Turning to this clone: Other DNA sequences in this specimen translate into the identical CDR3. The V and J genes are TRBV7-9 and TRBJ2-3, with TRBD2 matching 7 bases. Germline CDR1 is SEHNR and CDR2 is FQNEAQ (reference sequence). There are 16 residues in the CDR3. The trim removed 1 base at V and 5 bases at J, leaving 9 bases unmatched. The CDR3 spells CASSLVLAGVIDTQYF. The CDR3 region has the DNA TGTGCCAGCAGCTTAGTCCTCGCGGGAGTGATAGATACGCAGTATTTT.

The chain uses TRBV5-8 and TRBJ1-1; TRBD1 agrees at 8 bases. Trimming at V came to 4 bases and at J to 3 bases, leaving 8 bases not matched to a gene. The germline gives CDR1 SGHTS, CDR2 YDEGEE. This CDR3 spans 15 amino acids. The DNA for the CDR3 is TGTGCCAGCAGCCTATCCGGGACAGGTTACACTGAAGCTTTCTTT. Translating gives CASSLSGTGYTEAFF.